This T cell receptor beta chain is drawn from a study of blood T cell repertoires in COVID-19. Overall study context: Researchers got acute and convalescent COVID-19 samples from the United States, Italy and Spain. The cDNA or gDNA used as material had been derived from T cells, B-cell-depleted T cells, or PBMCs.

Original handling: Quantification of nucleated cells was approximated via reference gene primer amplification. Sequencing used immunoSEQ multiplex PCR; TCRdb keeps in-frame clones, though not all of them. The V and J calls and clone size were taken over from that table, and D and trimming were inferred from the DNA. The sample holds some 120,000 clones, around three quarters seen once. Only a few counts were recorded for this clone. The CDR3 consists of 15 residues. V lost 0 bases to trimming and J lost 5 bases, with 14 bases between them. From germline, CDR1 is LGHNA and CDR2 YNFKEQ. Specimen: peripheral blood. The TCR sequence derives from a human donor in a cohort sampled during active COVID-19. The J gene is TRBJ2-7, the V gene TRBV4-2; maybe TRBD1 (5 bases). CDR3 residues: CASSQEWGGAHEQYF. CDR3 nucleotide sequence: TGTGCCAGCAGCCAAGAGTGGGGCGGAGCCCACGAGCAGTACTTC.